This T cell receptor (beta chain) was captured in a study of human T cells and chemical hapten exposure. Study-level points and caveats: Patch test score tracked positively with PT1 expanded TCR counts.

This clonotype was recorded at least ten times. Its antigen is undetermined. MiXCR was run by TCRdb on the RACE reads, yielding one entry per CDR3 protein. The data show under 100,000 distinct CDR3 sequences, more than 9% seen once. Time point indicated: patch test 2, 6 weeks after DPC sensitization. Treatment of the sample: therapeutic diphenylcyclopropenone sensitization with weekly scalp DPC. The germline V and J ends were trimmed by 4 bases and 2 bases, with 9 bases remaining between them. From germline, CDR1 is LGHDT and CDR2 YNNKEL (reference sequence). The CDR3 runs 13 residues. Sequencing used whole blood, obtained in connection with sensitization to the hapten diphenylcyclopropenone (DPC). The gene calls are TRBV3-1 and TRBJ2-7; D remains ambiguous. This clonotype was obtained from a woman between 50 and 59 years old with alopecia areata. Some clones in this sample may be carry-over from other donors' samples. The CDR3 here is CASSRPTTYEQYF. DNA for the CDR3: TGTGCCAGCAGCCGCCCTACCACCTACGAGCAGTACTTC.